Given below is one TCR beta chain in context. Its specificity is not known. Every single donor had a 2.5 ml blood sample drawn. This sample was included in a study of monozygotic twins with inflammatory bowel disease. Overall study results and limits: Differences in immunosuppressive treatment may have been a source of added variability in patient repertoires.

Per germline, CDR1 MNHEY and CDR2 SVGAGI. The CDR3 totals 17 residues. Each sample had eight separate cDNA synthesis reactions. cDNA for TCRalpha and TCRbeta was amplified by nested PCRs of about 15 then roughly 10 cycles. TCRdb reprocessed the 5' RACE reads, keeping one entry per CDR3 protein, no DNA. The sample yields 350,000 to 550,000 distinct CDR3 sequences, of which the top ten take up 2% to 2.5%. This sequence joins TRBV6-5 and TRBJ2-7; TCRdb lists TRBD1, though no DNA is available to test this call. Specimen: blood. The clonotype comes from a human donor with ulcerative colitis or Crohn's disease, or a healthy co-twin of an affected twin (not recorded which). This CDR3 reads CASSYSATGAAVGEQYF.